The TCR beta chain described here comes from a study of control samples from healthy donors and cancer patients. With V trimmed by 5 bases and J by 1 base, 6 bases remained unmatched. The CDR3 length is 16 residues. The germline gives CDR1 SGHNT, CDR2 YENEEA. The data were produced by immunoSEQ multiplex PCR, yet TCRdb's version contains in-frame clones alone and is incomplete. The sample records approximately 41,000 clones, around 94% being singletons. The sample comprised blood. This TCR came from a man aged 55 to 69 in good health. This chain uses TRBV11-3 with TRBJ2-3, with 10 bases matching TRBD2. CDR3 in DNA: TGTGCCAGCAGCCCAGGACTAGCGGAGCGCACAGATACGCAGTATTTT. It specifies CASSPGLAERTDTQYF.